These 8 T cell receptor beta chains were sequenced from one sample in a study of cytomegalovirus exposure and HLA in healthy donors. The PCR used 60 Vbeta and 13 Jbeta primers. TCRdb's table, derived via immunoSEQ multiplex PCR, lists solely in-frame clones and lacks some. The sample contains 110,000 or so clones, roughly four fifths of which appear only once. Material for sequencing was PBMCs. Source of these receptors: a woman aged 18-35 years in good health and CMV-seronegative.

This rearrangement joins TRBV15 to TRBJ1-3; D not certain. This CDR3 has 14 residues. Germline V gene lookup returns CDR1 LNHNV and CDR2 YYDKDF (reference sequence). Between the trimmed V and J ends, which lost 4 bases and 0 bases, there was a span of 7 bases. The CDR3 spells CATSISYSGNTIYF. CDR3 coding DNA: TGTGCCACCAGCATAAGCTACTCTGGAAACACCATATATTTT.

The gene calls are TRBV4-1 and TRBJ1-2; possible D gene TRBD1, 5 bases. With 0 bases removed from V and 5 bases from J, the gap between germline ends came to 16 bases. CDR3 length: 16 amino acids. Per germline, CDR1 MGHRA and CDR2 YSYEKL. CDR3 in DNA: TGCGCCAGCAGCCAAGAGGGGCACCGCCCCCCATATGGCTACACCTTC. This codes for CASSQEGHRPPYGYTF.

This clone was seen a few times. At one end, the junction sequence differs from germline, possibly due to a read error. The chain recombines TRBV2 with TRBJ2-3; D unresolved. The CDR3 has 15 residues. Germline CDR1 SNHLY, CDR2 FYNNEI. DNA of the CDR3: TGTGCCAGCAGCGAAGACTCCCCCAGCACAGATACGCAGTATTTT. It codes for CASSEDSPSTDTQYF.

The rearrangement uses TRBV19 and TRBJ1-2; D might be TRBD1 (6 bases). V shed 4 bases and J shed 4 bases, with 16 bases lying between them. This CDR3 has 15 amino acids. Germline values: CDR1 LNHDA, CDR2 SQIVND (reference sequence). The DNA for the CDR3 is TGTGCCAGTAGTACCCGGGAGGGGGGTTCCTATGGCTACACCTTC. Amino acid sequence: CASSTREGGSYGYTF.

This clone appeared a single time. J is TRBJ1-1 and V is TRBV16; D is possibly TRBD1 (5 bases). V lost 0 bases, J lost 5 bases, and 13 bases lay in between. Germline CDR1 reads KGHSY; CDR2 reads FQNENV. The CDR3 sequence is 15 residues long. CDR3 sequence: CASSQSGRGGTEAFF. The CDR3 DNA reads as TGTGCCAGCAGCCAATCGGGGCGGGGGGGAACTGAAGCTTTCTTT.

This chain uses TRBV5-4 with TRBJ1-2; the match to TRBD1 covers 8 bases. The germline V gene encodes CDR1 SGHNT and CDR2 YYREEE (reference sequence). This CDR3 has 15 residues. The V and J ends lost 4 bases and 5 bases, in that order; junction bases with no gene match: 10. DNA for the CDR3: TGTGCCAGCAGCCAGTATGGGACAGGACCTTATGGCTACACCTTC. Residues: CASSQYGTGPYGYTF.

The chain carries TRBV5-4 and TRBJ2-1, with TRBD2 matching 7 bases. V was clipped by 4 bases and J by 6 bases; unmatched bases: 16. The CDR3 is made up of 17 amino acids. Germline CDR1 reads SGHNT; CDR2 reads YYREEE (reference sequence). The CDR3 region is CASSPRSGIQWVNEQFF. CDR3 bases: TGTGCCAGCAGCCCCAGGAGCGGGATCCAGTGGGTCAATGAGCAGTTCTTC.

The chain recombines TRBV11-2 with TRBJ2-3, with TRBD2 matching 7 bases. With V trimmed by 5 bases and J by 2 bases, 7 bases remained unmatched. Germline-derived CDR1 and CDR2 are SGHAT and FQNNGV. The CDR3 runs 15 residues. The CDR3 DNA reads TGTGCCAGCAGCGGACCGCGGGGGTACACAGATACGCAGTATTTT. It codes for CASSGPRGYTDTQYF.